This T cell receptor beta chain was identified in a study of response to subunit inactivated influenza vaccine (dated by TCRdb to 2016 to 2018). Broadly, across the study: Deep quantitative profiling of the T cell receptor repertoire was used in the study to follow responses to a trivalent subunit inactivated influenza vaccine. The paper as a whole reports these results and caveats: According to the authors, only a limited number of new T cells may be recruited by each seasonal influenza vaccination.

CDR3 length: 16 amino acids, cysteine to phenylalanine. The only DNA kept is the CDR3, 48 bases in frame from the first base. From V the trimming removes 4 bases and from J it removes 0 bases, while the gene matches leave 9 bases of the junction unaccounted for. The germline V gene sets CDR1 to MDHEN and CDR2 to SYDVKM. Details on this clonotype: Which antigen it targets is not known. Base qualities are not at hand, and no much larger clone is one base apart.

Libraries were constructed by RT-PCR. Instrument on record: Illumina HiSeq 2500. TCRdb handled the public reads itself, with Q25 trimming in fastp and clone calling in MiXCR, and kept productive beta chains. CDR3 protein duplicates are merged, each entry listing the most common genes and DNA. A total of 530,000 or so distinct CDR3 sequences appear in this sample, 14% of them only once. The ten largest clones take up approximately 12% of the sample. This sequence was found in a man aged 45-65 years who received an inactivated influenza vaccine. Donor details come from another sample of the same person, matched by shared clones. Sample: PBMCs from blood, taken 11 to 12 days after vaccination. Rearrangement joined TRBV28 to TRBJ2-7; 7 bases in between match TRBD1. DNA sequence: TGTGCCAGCAGTTCCCTCCGACAGGGCCGCTCCTACGAGCAGTACTTC. The encoded protein is CASSSLRQGRSYEQYF.